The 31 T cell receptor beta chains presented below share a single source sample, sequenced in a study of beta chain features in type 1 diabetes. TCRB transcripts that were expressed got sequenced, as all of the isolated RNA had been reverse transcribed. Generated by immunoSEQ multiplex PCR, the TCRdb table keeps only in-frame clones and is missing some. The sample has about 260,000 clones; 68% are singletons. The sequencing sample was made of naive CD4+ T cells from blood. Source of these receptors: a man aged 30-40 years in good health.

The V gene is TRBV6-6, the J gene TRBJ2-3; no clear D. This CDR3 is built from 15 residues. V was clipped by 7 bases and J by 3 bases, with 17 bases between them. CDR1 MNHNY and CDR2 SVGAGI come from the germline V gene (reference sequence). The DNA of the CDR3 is TGTGCCAGCAACAACAGAGTTTCGGGTACAGATACGCAGTATTTT. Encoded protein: CASNNRVSGTDTQYF.

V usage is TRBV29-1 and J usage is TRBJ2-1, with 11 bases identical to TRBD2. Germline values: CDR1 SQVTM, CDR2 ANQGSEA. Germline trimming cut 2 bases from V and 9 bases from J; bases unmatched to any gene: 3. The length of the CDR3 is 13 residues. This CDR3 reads CSVERLAGGEQFF. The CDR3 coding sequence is TGCAGCGTTGAAAGGCTAGCGGGAGGTGAGCAGTTCTTC.

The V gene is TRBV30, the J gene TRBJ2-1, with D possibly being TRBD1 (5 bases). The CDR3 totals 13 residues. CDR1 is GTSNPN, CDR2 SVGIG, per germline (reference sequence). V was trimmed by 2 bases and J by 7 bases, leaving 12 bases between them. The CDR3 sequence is CAWSWIAGNEQFF. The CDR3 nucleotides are TGTGCCTGGAGTTGGATAGCAGGGAATGAGCAGTTCTTC.

The CDR3 sequence is CSVTSLLGDTEAFF. As DNA, the CDR3 is TGCAGCGTCACTTCACTCCTGGGGGACACTGAAGCTTTCTTT. The chain recombines TRBV29-1 with TRBJ1-1, with D perhaps matching TRBD1 (5 bases). The CDR3 contains 14 residues. CDR1 is SQVTM, CDR2 ANQGSEA, per germline. V shed 6 bases and J shed 3 bases, with 17 bases lying between them.

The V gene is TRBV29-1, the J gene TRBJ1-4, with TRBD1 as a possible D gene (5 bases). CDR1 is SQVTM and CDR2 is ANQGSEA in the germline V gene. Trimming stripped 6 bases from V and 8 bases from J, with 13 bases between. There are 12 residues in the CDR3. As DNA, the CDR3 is TGCAGCGTAAGGGCCGGGACGGAAAAACTGTTTTTT. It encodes CSVRAGTEKLFF.

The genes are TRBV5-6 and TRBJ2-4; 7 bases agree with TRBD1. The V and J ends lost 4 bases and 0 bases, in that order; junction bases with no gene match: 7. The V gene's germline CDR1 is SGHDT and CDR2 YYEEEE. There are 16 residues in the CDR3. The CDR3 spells CASSQGQARAKNIQYF. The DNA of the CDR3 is TGTGCCAGCAGCCAAGGACAGGCCCGAGCCAAAAACATTCAGTACTTC.

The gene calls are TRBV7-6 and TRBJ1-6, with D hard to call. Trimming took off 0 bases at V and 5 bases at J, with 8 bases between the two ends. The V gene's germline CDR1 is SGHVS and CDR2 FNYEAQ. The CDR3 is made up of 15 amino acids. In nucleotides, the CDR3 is TGTGCCAGCAGCTTAGCCGGGTGGGATAATTCACCCCTCCACTTT. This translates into CASSLAGWDNSPLHF.

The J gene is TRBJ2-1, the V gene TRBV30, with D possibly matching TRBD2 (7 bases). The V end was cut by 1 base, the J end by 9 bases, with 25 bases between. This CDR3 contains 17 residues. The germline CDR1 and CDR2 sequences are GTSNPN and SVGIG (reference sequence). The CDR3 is CAWSDGWRGPGEGEQFF. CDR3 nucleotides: TGTGCCTGGAGTGATGGGTGGCGGGGGCCTGGAGAGGGTGAGCAGTTCTTC.

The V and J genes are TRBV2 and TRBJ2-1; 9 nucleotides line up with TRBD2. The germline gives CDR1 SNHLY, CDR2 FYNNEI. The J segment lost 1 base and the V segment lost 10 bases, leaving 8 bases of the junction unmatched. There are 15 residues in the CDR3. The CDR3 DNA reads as TGTGCCACCCATAGCGGGGGTACTTCCTACAATGAGCAGTTCTTC. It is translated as CATHSGGTSYNEQFF. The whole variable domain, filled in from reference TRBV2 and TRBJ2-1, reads EPEVTQTPSHQVTQMGQEVILRCVPISNHLYFYWYRQILGQKVEFLVSFYNNEISEKSEIFDDQFSVERPDGSNFTLKIRSTKLEDSAMYFCATHSGGTSYNEQFFGPGTRLTVL.

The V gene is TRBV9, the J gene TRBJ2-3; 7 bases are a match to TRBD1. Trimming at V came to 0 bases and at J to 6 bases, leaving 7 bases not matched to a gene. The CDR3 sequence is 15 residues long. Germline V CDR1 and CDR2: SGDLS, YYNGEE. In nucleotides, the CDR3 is TGTGCCAGCAGCGTAGCTCTACAGGGGATCGATACGCAGTATTTT. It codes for CASSVALQGIDTQYF.

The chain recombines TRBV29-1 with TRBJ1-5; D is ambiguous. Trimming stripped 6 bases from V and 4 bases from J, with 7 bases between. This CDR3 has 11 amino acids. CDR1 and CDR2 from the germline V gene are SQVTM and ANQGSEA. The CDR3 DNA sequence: TGCAGCGTCCGTCTAAATCAGCCCCAGCATTTT. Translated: CSVRLNQPQHF.

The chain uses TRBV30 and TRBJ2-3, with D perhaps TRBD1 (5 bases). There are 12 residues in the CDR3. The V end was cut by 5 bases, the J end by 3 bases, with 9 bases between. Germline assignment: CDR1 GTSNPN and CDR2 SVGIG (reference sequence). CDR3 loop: CAWDQGTDTQYF. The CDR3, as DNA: TGTGCCTGGGACCAGGGAACAGATACGCAGTATTTT. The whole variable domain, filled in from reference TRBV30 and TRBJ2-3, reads SQTIHQWPATLVQPVGSPLSLECTVEGTSNPNLYWYRQAAGRGLQLLFYSVGIGQISSEVPQNLSASRPQDRQFILSSKKLLLSDSGFYLCAWDQGTDTQYFGPGTRLTVL.

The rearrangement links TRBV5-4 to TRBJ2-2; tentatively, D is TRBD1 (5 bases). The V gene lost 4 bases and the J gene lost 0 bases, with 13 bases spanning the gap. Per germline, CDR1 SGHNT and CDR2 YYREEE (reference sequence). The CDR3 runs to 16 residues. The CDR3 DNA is TGTGCCAGCAGCCATCCAGGGCAGGCGAACACCGGGGAGCTGTTTTTT. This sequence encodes CASSHPGQANTGELFF.

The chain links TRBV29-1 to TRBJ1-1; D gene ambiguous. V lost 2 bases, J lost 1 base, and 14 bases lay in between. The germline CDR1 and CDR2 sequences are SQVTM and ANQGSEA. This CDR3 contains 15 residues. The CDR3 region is CSVELPTARNTEAFF. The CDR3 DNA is TGCAGCGTTGAACTACCGACTGCCAGGAACACTGAAGCTTTCTTT.

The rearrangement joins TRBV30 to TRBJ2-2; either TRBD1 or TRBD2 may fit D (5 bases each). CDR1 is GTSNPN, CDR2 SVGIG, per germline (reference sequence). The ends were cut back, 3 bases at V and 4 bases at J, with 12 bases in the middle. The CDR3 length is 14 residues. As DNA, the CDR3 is TGTGCCTGGAGACCCCTGGGGACCACCGGGGAGCTGTTTTTT. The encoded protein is CAWRPLGTTGELFF. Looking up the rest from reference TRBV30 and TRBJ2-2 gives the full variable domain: SQTIHQWPATLVQPVGSPLSLECTVEGTSNPNLYWYRQAAGRGLQLLFYSVGIGQISSEVPQNLSASRPQDRQFILSSKKLLLSDSGFYLCAWRPLGTTGELFFGEGSRLTVL.

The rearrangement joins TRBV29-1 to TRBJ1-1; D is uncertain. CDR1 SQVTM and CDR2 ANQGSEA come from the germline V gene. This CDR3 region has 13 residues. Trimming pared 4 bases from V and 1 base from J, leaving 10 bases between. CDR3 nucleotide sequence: TGCAGCGTTGCAGTGCAGCAGAACACTGAAGCTTTCTTT. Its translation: CSVAVQQNTEAFF.

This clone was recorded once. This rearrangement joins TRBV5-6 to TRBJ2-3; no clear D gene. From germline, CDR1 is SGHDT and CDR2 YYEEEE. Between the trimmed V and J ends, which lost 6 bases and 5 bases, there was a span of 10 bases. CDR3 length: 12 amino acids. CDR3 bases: TGTGCCAGCACCTCCCGAGTAGATACGCAGTATTTT. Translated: CASTSRVDTQYF.

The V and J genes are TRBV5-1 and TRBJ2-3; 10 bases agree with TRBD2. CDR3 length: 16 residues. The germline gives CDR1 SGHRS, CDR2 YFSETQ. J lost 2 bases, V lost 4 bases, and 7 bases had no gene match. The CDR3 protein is CASSMGLARSTDTQYF. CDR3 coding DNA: TGCGCCAGCAGCATGGGACTAGCGAGGTCCACAGATACGCAGTATTTT. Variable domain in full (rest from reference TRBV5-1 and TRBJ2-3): KAGVTQTPRYLIKTRGQQVTLSCSPISGHRSVSWYQQTPGQGLQFLFEYFSETQRNKGNFPGRFSGRQFSNSRSEMNVSTLELGDSALYLCASSMGLARSTDTQYFGPGTRLTVL.

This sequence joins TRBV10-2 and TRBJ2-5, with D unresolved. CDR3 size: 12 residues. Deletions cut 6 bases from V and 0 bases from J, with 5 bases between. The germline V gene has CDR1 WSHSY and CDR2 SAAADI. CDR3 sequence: CASRRNQETQYF. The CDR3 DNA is TGCGCCAGCAGACGAAACCAAGAGACCCAGTACTTC.

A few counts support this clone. CDR3 in amino acids: CATGTRNTGELFF. The CDR3, as DNA: TGTGCGACCGGGACACGGAACACCGGGGAGCTGTTTTTT. The J gene is TRBJ2-2, the V gene TRBV7-9; D may be TRBD1 (6 bases). Germline V gene sequence: CDR1 SEHNR, CDR2 FQNEAQ (reference sequence). The CDR3 has 13 amino acids.

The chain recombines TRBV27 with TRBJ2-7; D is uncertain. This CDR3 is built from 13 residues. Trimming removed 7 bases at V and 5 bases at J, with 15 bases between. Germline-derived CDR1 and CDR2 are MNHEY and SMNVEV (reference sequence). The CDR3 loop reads CASTPVWSDEQYF. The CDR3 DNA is TGTGCCAGCACTCCCGTTTGGTCTGACGAGCAGTACTTC.

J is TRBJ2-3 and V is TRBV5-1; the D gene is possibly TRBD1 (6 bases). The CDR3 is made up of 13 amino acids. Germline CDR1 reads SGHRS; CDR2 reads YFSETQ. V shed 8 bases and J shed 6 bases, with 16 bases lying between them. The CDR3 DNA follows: TGCGCCAGTACCAATACAGGGATTGATACGCAGTATTTT. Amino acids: CASTNTGIDTQYF.

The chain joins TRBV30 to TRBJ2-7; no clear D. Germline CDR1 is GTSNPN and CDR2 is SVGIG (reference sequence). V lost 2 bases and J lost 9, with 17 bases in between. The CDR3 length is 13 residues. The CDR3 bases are TGTGCCTGGAGTTTCGTCGGGCCTCCTGGGCAGTACTTC. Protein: CAWSFVGPPGQYF.

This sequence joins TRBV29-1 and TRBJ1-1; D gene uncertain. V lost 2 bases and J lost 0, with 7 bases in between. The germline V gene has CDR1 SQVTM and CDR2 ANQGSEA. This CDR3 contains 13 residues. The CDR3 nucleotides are TGCAGCGTTGAACGAAAGATGAACACTGAAGCTTTCTTT. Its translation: CSVERKMNTEAFF.

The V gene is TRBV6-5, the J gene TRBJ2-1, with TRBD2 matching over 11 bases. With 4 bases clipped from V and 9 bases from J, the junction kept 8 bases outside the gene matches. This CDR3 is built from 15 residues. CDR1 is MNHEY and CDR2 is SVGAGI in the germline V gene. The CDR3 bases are TGTGCCAGCAGTTCCCCTTACCTAGCGGGAGGTGAGCAGTTCTTC. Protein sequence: CASSSPYLAGGEQFF.

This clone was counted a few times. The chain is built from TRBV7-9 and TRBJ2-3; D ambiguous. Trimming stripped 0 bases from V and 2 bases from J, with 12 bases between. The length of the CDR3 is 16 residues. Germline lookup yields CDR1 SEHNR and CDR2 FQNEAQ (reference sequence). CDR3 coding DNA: TGTGCCAGCAGCTTAGCGCGGCCAACTCTCACAGATACGCAGTATTTT. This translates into CASSLARPTLTDTQYF. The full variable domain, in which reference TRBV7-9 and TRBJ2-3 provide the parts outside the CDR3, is DTGVSQNPRHKITKRGQNVTFRCDPISEHNRLYWYRQTLGQGPEFLTYFQNEAQLEKSRLLSDRFSAERPKGSFSTLEIQRTEQGDSAMYLCASSLARPTLTDTQYFGPGTRLTVL.

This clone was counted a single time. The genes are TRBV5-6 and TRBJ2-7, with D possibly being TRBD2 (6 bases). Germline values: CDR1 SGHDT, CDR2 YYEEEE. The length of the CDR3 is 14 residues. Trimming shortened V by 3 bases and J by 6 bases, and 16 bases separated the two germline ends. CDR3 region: CASSWLDRESEQYF. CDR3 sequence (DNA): TGTGCCAGCAGCTGGTTGGACCGGGAGAGCGAGCAGTACTTC. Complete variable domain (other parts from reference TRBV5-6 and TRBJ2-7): DAGVTQSPTHLIKTRGQQVTLRCSPKSGHDTVSWYQQALGQGPQFIFQYYEEEERQRGNFPDRFSGHQFPNYSSELNVNALLLGDSALYLCASSWLDRESEQYFGPGTRLTVT.

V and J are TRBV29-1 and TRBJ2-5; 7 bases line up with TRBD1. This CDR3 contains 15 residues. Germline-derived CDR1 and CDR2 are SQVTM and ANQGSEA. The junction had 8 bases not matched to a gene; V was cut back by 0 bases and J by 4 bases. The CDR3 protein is CSVEEGTVRVETQYF. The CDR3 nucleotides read TGCAGCGTTGAAGAAGGGACAGTGAGGGTAGAGACCCAGTACTTC.

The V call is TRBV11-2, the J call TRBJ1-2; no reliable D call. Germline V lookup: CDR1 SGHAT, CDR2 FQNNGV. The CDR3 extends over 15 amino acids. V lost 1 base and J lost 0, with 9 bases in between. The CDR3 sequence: CASSLGHGPNYGYTF. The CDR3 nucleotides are TGTGCCAGCAGCTTAGGCCACGGGCCTAACTATGGCTACACCTTC.

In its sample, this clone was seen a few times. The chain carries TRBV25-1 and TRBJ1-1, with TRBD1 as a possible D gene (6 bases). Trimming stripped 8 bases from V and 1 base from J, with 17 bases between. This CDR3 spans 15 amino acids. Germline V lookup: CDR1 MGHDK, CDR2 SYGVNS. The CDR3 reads CASESRRGANTEAFF. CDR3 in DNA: TGTGCCAGCGAGTCCAGGCGGGGGGCGAACACTGAAGCTTTCTTT.

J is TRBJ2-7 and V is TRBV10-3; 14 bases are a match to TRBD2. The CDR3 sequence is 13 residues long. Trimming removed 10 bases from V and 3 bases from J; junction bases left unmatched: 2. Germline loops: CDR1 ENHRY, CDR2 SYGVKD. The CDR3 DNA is TGTGCCAGCGGGACTAGCGGGAGCTACGAGCAGTACTTC. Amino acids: CASGTSGSYEQYF.